The next 18 T cell receptor beta chains were all read from a single sample in a study of blood T cell repertoires in COVID-19 (dated by TCRdb to about 2020). The library came from the immunoSEQ multiplex PCR assay. In its TCRdb copy, this immuneACCESS table keeps in-frame sequences only and misses some clones. Where compared with another copy, unresolved V genes explain less than half of these, and the others have no known cause. The sample table holds some 19,000 clones, of which almost 85% were seen once. The biggest ten clones account for under 75% of the sample. The sample was peripheral blood. The receptors were gathered from a man older than 75 with acute or convalescent COVID-19.

The J gene is TRBJ1-2, the V gene TRBV19; 9 bases are shared with TRBD1. The V gene end was trimmed by 8 bases and the J gene end by 3 bases; junction bases not matched to a gene: 7. The germline V gene encodes CDR1 LNHDA and CDR2 SQIVND (reference sequence). This CDR3 has 14 amino acids. CDR3 in amino acids: CASWTGEWHYGYTF. The CDR3 nucleotides are TGTGCCAGTTGGACAGGGGAGTGGCACTATGGCTACACCTTC.

This chain links TRBV27 with TRBJ2-2; D perhaps matches TRBD1 (5 bases). The CDR3 has 13 residues. Germline CDR1 reads MNHEY; CDR2 reads SMNVEV (reference sequence). V was trimmed by 2 bases and J by 4 bases, leaving 5 bases between them. The CDR3 DNA reads as TGTGCCAGCAGTTTACAGGGCACCGGGGAGCTGTTTTTT. Residues: CASSLQGTGELFF.

The chain joins TRBV28 to TRBJ1-1; TRBD1 might be the D (6 bases). V lost 6 bases to trimming and J lost 0 bases, with 20 bases between them. The germline V gene has CDR1 MDHEN and CDR2 SYDVKM. The CDR3 is made up of 17 amino acids. The CDR3 DNA follows: TGTGCCAGCAGAGAGGGGGTCCAGAGAATAGTGAACACTGAAGCTTTCTTT. Protein product: CASREGVQRIVNTEAFF.

The chain employs TRBV14 and TRBJ2-1; 7 nucleotides match TRBD1. CDR3 length equals 15 residues. V shed 6 bases, J shed 4 bases, and the junction held 9 bases outside the gene matches. The V gene's germline CDR1 is SGHDN and CDR2 FVKESK. In DNA form, the CDR3 reads TGTGCCAGCAGTTTCGACAGGGATCCATACAATGAGCAGTTCTTC. It translates to CASSFDRDPYNEQFF.

This sequence joins TRBV18 and TRBJ1-2; the D is unclear. Per germline, CDR1 KGHSH and CDR2 LQKENI. Trimming shortened V by 3 bases and J by 1 base, and 6 bases separated the two germline ends. CDR3 length: 13 residues. Here the CDR3 DNA reads TGTGCCAGCTCACCGGAGGGTAACTATGGCTACACCTTC. Its translation is CASSPEGNYGYTF.

V gene TRBV6-2 or TRBV6-3 combines with J gene TRBJ2-5, with 11 positions matching TRBD2. The V gene end was trimmed by 2 bases and the J gene end by 0 bases; junction bases not matched to a gene: 8. Germline V gene data show CDR1 as MNHEY and CDR2 as SVGEGT. CDR3 size: 18 residues. For the CDR3, the DNA is TGTGCCAGCAGTTACGTCGCTAGCGGGGGGCTGTACCAAGAGACCCAGTACTTC. As protein: CASSYVASGGLYQETQYF.

This chain connects TRBV28 to TRBJ2-1; 9 bases are shared with TRBD2. The CDR3 length is 17 residues. Germline lookup yields CDR1 MDHEN and CDR2 SYDVKM. Trimming at V came to 4 bases and at J to 5 bases, leaving 12 bases not matched to a gene. The CDR3 coding sequence is TGTGCCAGCAGTTCGGGGAATAGACTAGCGGCAAACAATGAGCAGTTCTTC. The encoded protein is CASSSGNRLAANNEQFF. Full variable domain (rest looked up from reference TRBV28 and TRBJ2-1): DVKVTQSSRYLVKRTGEKVFLECVQDMDHENMFWYRQDPGLGLRLIYFSYDVKMKEKGDIPEGYSVSREKKERFSLILESASTNQTSMYLCASSSGNRLAANNEQFFGPGTRLTVL.

This chain links TRBV4-1 with TRBJ2-7; TRBD1 matches 7 bases. Looked up from germline, CDR1 is MGHRA and CDR2 is YSYEKL. The CDR3 is 14 residues long. V dropped 4 bases and J dropped 2; count of bases not matched to a gene: 5. The CDR3 is CASSLTDRTYEQYF. The CDR3 region has the DNA TGCGCCAGCAGCCTCACGGACAGGACCTACGAGCAGTACTTC.

The rearrangement uses TRBV20-1 and TRBJ1-1; possible D gene TRBD1, 6 bases. The CDR3 length is 11 residues. The V and J ends lost 5 bases and 6 bases respectively, with 10 bases between them. Germline CDR1 is DFQATT and CDR2 is SNEGSKA (reference sequence). CDR3 residues: CSASHRAEAFF. CDR3 sequence (DNA): TGCAGTGCTTCGCACAGGGCTGAAGCTTTCTTT.

This chain links TRBV3-1 (or the pseudogene TRBV3-2) with TRBJ1-4; D gene ambiguous. The length of the CDR3 is 15 residues. CDR1 is LGHDT, CDR2 YNNKEL, per germline (reference sequence). V lost 0 bases and J 0 bases, leaving 5 bases between the germline ends. The CDR3 coding sequence is TGTGCCAGCAGCCAAGATTCTGCAACTAATGAAAAACTGTTTTTT. It yields the protein CASSQDSATNEKLFF.

This chain connects TRBV24-1 to TRBJ2-2; D unclear. Per germline, CDR1 KGHDR and CDR2 SFDVKD. The CDR3 has 12 residues. The V and J ends lost 0 bases and 8 bases respectively, with 3 bases between them. CDR3 DNA sequence: TGTGCCACCAGTGATTTGCTAGGGGAGCTGTTTTTT. Its protein product is CATSDLLGELFF.

This clone was seen only once. The V call is TRBV4-3, the J call TRBJ2-7; the match to TRBD1 covers 10 bases. V gave up 3 bases and J gave up 7 bases; unmatched junction bases: 9. CDR1 and CDR2 (germline): LGHNA, YSLEER. CDR3 size: 15 residues. The CDR3 reads CASSQDPGQGWEQYF. In nucleotides, the CDR3 is TGCGCCAGCAGCCAGGATCCGGGACAGGGGTGGGAGCAGTACTTC.

This clone was counted only a few times. The chain's CDR3 is CASSLTPSNQPQHF. Written as DNA, the CDR3 is TGTGCCAGCAGCCTGACTCCCTCCAATCAGCCCCAGCATTTT. The genes are TRBV7-2 and TRBJ1-5; D unclear. Between the trimmed V and J ends, which lost 5 bases and 3 bases, there was a span of 11 bases. The V gene's germline CDR1 is SGHTA and CDR2 FQGNSA. This CDR3 has 14 amino acids.

In nucleotides, the CDR3 is TGTGCCAGCAGGCAAGGACTCTCTGCGCACGAGCAGTACTTC. This gives the protein CASRQGLSAHEQYF. This chain uses TRBV7-2 with TRBJ2-7; weak D call: TRBD2 (5 bases). Trimming took off 6 bases at V and 5 bases at J, with 17 bases between the two ends. The CDR3 is 14 residues long. From germline, CDR1 is SGHTA and CDR2 FQGNSA.

The chain has TRBV3-1 (or the pseudogene TRBV3-2) and TRBJ2-2; D is possibly TRBD1 (5 bases). Trimming pared 3 bases from V and 4 bases from J, leaving 12 bases between. The CDR3 has 15 residues. Germline-derived CDR1 and CDR2 are LGHDT and YNNKEL (reference sequence). The CDR3 nucleotides read TGTGCCAGCAGCCACGAATGGGGCGGCACCGGGGAGCTGTTTTTT. Its translation is CASSHEWGGTGELFF.

The rearrangement joins TRBV3-1 (or the pseudogene TRBV3-2) to TRBJ2-7; D perhaps matches TRBD1 (6 bases). Per the germline V gene, CDR1 is LGHDT and CDR2 is YNNKEL (reference sequence). There are 14 residues in the CDR3. The V and J ends lost 5 bases and 5 bases respectively, with 16 bases between them. CDR3: CASSSQGSFNEQYF. CDR3 in DNA: TGTGCCAGCAGCTCCCAGGGGTCCTTCAACGAGCAGTACTTC.

This clone was found once. The gene calls are TRBV7-9 and TRBJ2-5; 11 bases map to TRBD2. The CDR3 spans 15 residues. With V trimmed by 1 base and J by 4 bases, 2 bases remained unmatched. Germline CDR1 is SEHNR and CDR2 is FQNEAQ (reference sequence). The CDR3 is CASSLGLAGGETQYF. CDR3 DNA: TGTGCCAGCAGCTTAGGTCTAGCGGGGGGAGAGACCCAGTACTTC.

The table lists this clone with a few counts. The chain has TRBV29-1 and TRBJ1-2, with D possibly matching TRBD1 (6 bases). The CDR3 loop spans 16 amino acids. Germline CDR1 is SQVTM and CDR2 is ANQGSEA. V was trimmed by 1 base and J by 2 bases, leaving 17 bases between them. CDR3 in DNA: TGCAGCGTTGAAGCTAGGACAGCCAGACAAAACTATGGCTACACCTTC. Translation gives CSVEARTARQNYGYTF.